This TCR beta chain was sequenced during a study of cytomegalovirus exposure and HLA in healthy donors. Study-wide results and caveats: There were reportedly fewer N-insertions in an Asian-associated ancestry cluster than the approximately 670-donor mean, in a later analysis. No immune exposure information besides CMV serostatus was available. Three of the chains that were CMV-associated were confirmed in vitro to be specific for CMV antigens.

Worth noting for this clone: Its target is unknown.

PCR employed 60 Vbeta and 13 Jbeta primers. Generated by immunoSEQ multiplex PCR, the TCRdb table keeps only in-frame clones and is missing some. This sample has around 180,000 clones; 80% occur once, and the top ten carry more than 5%. Though nominally healthy at sampling, donors likely had unrecorded immune exposures. Germline CDR1 and CDR2: SEHNR and FQNEAQ (reference sequence). The CDR3 is 19 amino acids. The V end lost 2 bases, the J end lost 0 bases, and 20 bases lay between the germline ends. The specimen was PBMCs. This TCR came from a man aged 40-49 years in good health and CMV-seronegative. The J gene is TRBJ1-3, the V gene TRBV7-9, with D possibly matching TRBD1 (6 bases). The CDR3 DNA reads as TGTGCCAGCAGCTTACTTGGGGGCCCACCCTCTGGCTCTGGAAACACCATATATTTT. Translation gives CASSLLGGPPSGSGNTIYF.